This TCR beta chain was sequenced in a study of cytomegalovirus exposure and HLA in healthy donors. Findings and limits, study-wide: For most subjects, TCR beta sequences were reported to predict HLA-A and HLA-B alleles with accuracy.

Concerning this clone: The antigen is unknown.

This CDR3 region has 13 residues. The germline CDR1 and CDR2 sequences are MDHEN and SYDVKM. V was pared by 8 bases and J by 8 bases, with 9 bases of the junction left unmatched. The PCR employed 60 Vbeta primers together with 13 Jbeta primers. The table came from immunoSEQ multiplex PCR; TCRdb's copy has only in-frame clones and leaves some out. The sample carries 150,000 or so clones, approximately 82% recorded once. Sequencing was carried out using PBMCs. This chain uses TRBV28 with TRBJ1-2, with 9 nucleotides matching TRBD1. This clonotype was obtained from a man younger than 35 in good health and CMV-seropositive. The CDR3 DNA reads TGTGCCAGCCGACGGGACAGGGTCGGCGGCTACACCTTC. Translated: CASRRDRVGGYTF.